What follows are 31 T cell receptor beta chains derived from one specimen sequenced in a study of identical twins. TCRdb re-called the 5' RACE reads with MiXCR, one entry per CDR3 protein. Altogether 240,000 or so distinct CDR3 sequences are present, 8% to 11% being singletons, with the ten largest covering about 9%. Input material: memory T cells sorted from blood. Receptor source: a man aged 50 to 59 in good health.

This clonotype was recorded many times. The V gene is TRBV5-1, the J gene TRBJ2-5; D unclear. In germline, CDR1 is SGHRS, CDR2 YFSETQ. This CDR3 contains 13 residues. V was trimmed by 4 bases and J by 2 bases, leaving 9 bases between them. The chain's CDR3 is CASSVGSQETQYF. In nucleotides, the CDR3 is TGCGCCAGCAGCGTGGGTTCTCAAGAGACCCAGTACTTC.

This clonotype has a count of ten or more. The genes are TRBV5-1 and TRBJ2-5; D is perhaps TRBD1 (6 bases). Germline values: CDR1 SGHRS, CDR2 YFSETQ. This CDR3 has 14 amino acids. Trimming left V 2 bases short and J 2 bases short, with 10 bases between. The CDR3 nucleotides read TGCGCCAGCAGCTTCGGAGGACAGCAAGAGACCCAGTACTTC. Translating it yields CASSFGGQQETQYF.

This clonotype showed up just a few times. The chain combines TRBV5-1 with TRBJ1-4; 7 bases are a match to TRBD1. Unmatched junction bases numbered 17, after V lost 4 bases and J lost 8 bases. The length of the CDR3 is 17 residues. CDR1 and CDR2 (germline): SGHRS, YFSETQ. As DNA, the CDR3 is TGCGCCAGCAGCCCGAGACAGGGCCCCCAAGGGGGGGAAAAACTGTTTTTT. This translates into CASSPRQGPQGGEKLFF.

The chain combines TRBV19 with TRBJ2-6; no reliable D call. The germline V gene has CDR1 LNHDA and CDR2 SQIVND (reference sequence). The CDR3 consists of 14 residues. The V gene lost 5 bases and the J gene lost 0 bases, with 5 bases spanning the gap. CDR3 loop: CASSAFSGANVLTF. The CDR3 DNA reads as TGTGCCAGTAGTGCATTCTCTGGGGCCAACGTCCTGACTTTC.

The CDR3 DNA sequence: TGTGCCAGCAGCCAAGATTACGGGGCCAACGTCCTGACTTTC. Translating it yields CASSQDYGANVLTF. The gene calls are TRBV4-2 and TRBJ2-6; D is ambiguous. Germline assignment: CDR1 LGHNA and CDR2 YNFKEQ. This CDR3 has 14 residues. V lost 0 bases to trimming and J lost 4 bases, with 4 bases between them.

This clonotype was observed at least ten times. The genes are TRBV14 and TRBJ2-2, with 7 nucleotides matching TRBD2. With V trimmed by 6 bases and J by 1 base, 2 bases remained unmatched. Per the germline V gene, CDR1 is SGHDN and CDR2 is FVKESK. The CDR3 sequence is 14 residues long. The CDR3 region has the DNA TGTGCCAGCAGGAGCGGGGTGAACACCGGGGAGCTGTTTTTT. Amino acid sequence: CASRSGVNTGELFF.

This clonotype came up many times. The V gene is TRBV7-9, the J gene TRBJ1-1; weak D call: TRBD1 (5 bases). The CDR3 has 11 residues. Germline CDR1 reads SEHNR; CDR2 reads FQNEAQ (reference sequence). Trimming took off 3 bases at V and 7 bases at J, with 6 bases between the two ends. CDR3 amino acids: CASSLGDEAFF. The DNA of the CDR3 is TGTGCCAGCAGCTTGGGGGATGAAGCTTTCTTT.

This clonotype has only a few counts. The chain employs TRBV6-2 or TRBV6-3 and TRBJ2-5, with D possibly being TRBD1 or TRBD2 (5 bases each). CDR1 is MNHEY, CDR2 SVGEGT, per germline. The V gene lost 6 bases and the J gene lost 5 bases, with 16 bases spanning the gap. CDR3 length: 14 residues. For the CDR3, the DNA is TGTGCCAGCAGGAATCCGGGACGGGCGGAGACCCAGTACTTC. Its protein is CASRNPGRAETQYF.

Regarding this clonotype: It may be a read error: a sequence one base away is much more abundant. This chain links TRBV3-1 with TRBJ1-5; 7 bases align to TRBD1. This CDR3 spans 13 amino acids. V shed 5 bases and J 4 bases; nucleotides not matched to a gene: 2. Per germline, CDR1 LGHDT and CDR2 YNNKEL (reference sequence). CDR3 sequence: CASSWDRNQPQHF. The CDR3 DNA reads TGTGCCAGCAGCTGGGACAGAAATCAGCCCCAGCATTTT.

This clonotype was picked up many times. The chain employs TRBV9 and TRBJ2-1, with 7 nucleotides matching TRBD1. Trimming cost V 0 bases and J 5 bases; bases outside gene matches: 5. This CDR3 has 15 residues. The germline gives CDR1 SGDLS, CDR2 YYNGEE. The CDR3 DNA reads as TGTGCCAGCAGCGTAGACAGGGGCGAGGACAATGAGCAGTTCTTC. Translating it yields CASSVDRGEDNEQFF.

Many counts were recorded for this clonotype. The V and J genes are TRBV10-3 and TRBJ2-2; TRBD2 aligns across 9 bases. In germline, CDR1 is ENHRY, CDR2 SYGVKD. The CDR3 spans 16 residues. V dropped 2 bases and J dropped 4; count of bases not matched to a gene: 5. The CDR3 reads CAISESLAGITGELFF. In nucleotides, the CDR3 is TGTGCCATCAGTGAGAGTCTAGCGGGAATCACCGGGGAGCTGTTTTTT.

J is TRBJ1-2 and V is TRBV18, with unresolved D. CDR1 KGHSH and CDR2 LQKENI come from the germline V gene. The CDR3 length is 14 residues. Trimming cost V 2 bases and J 10 bases, with 17 bases left between them. This CDR3 is CASSPYPGESDYTF. The CDR3 region has the DNA TGTGCCAGCTCACCATATCCTGGGGAATCTGACTACACCTTC. The variable domain in full, with the rest retrieved from reference TRBV18 and TRBJ1-2, is NAGVMQNPRHLVRRRGQEARLRCSPMKGHSHVYWYRQLPEEGLKFMVYLQKENIIDESGMPKERFSAEFPKEGPSILRIQQVVRGDSAAYFCASSPYPGESDYTFGSGTRLTVV.

In its sample, this clonotype was seen many times. The chain joins TRBV24-1 to TRBJ2-1, with 8 bases fitting TRBD2. The CDR3 runs 17 residues. Germline CDR1 KGHDR, CDR2 SFDVKD. J gave up 0 bases and V 1 base, and 4 bases lay outside the gene matches. The CDR3 nucleotides are TGTGCCACCAGTGATTTTAGCGCGGGAGGCTCCTACAATGAGCAGTTCTTC. It encodes CATSDFSAGGSYNEQFF.

This clonotype was seen a few times. This sequence joins TRBV28 and TRBJ2-5, with 7 nucleotides matching TRBD2. The ends lost 5 bases at V and 1 base at J; junction bases unmatched: 7. This CDR3 spans 15 amino acids. From germline, CDR1 is MDHEN and CDR2 SYDVKM. The CDR3 sequence: CASSVWEGGQETQYF. CDR3 bases: TGTGCCAGCAGTGTGTGGGAGGGCGGCCAAGAGACCCAGTACTTC.

This clonotype was seen ten or more times. The genes are TRBV20-1 and TRBJ2-1; D is unresolved. This CDR3 has 14 residues. The V and J ends lost 4 bases and 0 bases respectively, with 10 bases between them. In germline, CDR1 is DFQATT, CDR2 SNEGSKA (reference sequence). CDR3 nucleotide sequence: TGCAGTGCTACCACCGTAAGCTCCTACAATGAGCAGTTCTTC. Translated, it gives CSATTVSSYNEQFF.

This clonotype was seen many times. The genes are TRBV21-1 and TRBJ2-5. TRBV21-1 is described as a pseudogene. The CDR3 is 12 amino acids. This CDR3 reads CASSDPTETQYF. As DNA, the CDR3 is TGTGCCAGCAGCGACCCGACAGAGACCCAGTACTTC.

The chain couples TRBV29-1 to TRBJ2-1; maybe TRBD2 (7 bases). V lost 7 bases and J 8 bases, leaving 15 bases between the germline ends. This CDR3 has 12 amino acids. Germline CDR1 SQVTM, CDR2 ANQGSEA. CDR3 DNA sequence: TGCAGCGGGGGGCTAGCGGCTGATGAGCAGTTCTTC. It translates to CSGGLAADEQFF.

V is TRBV4-3 and J is TRBJ2-5; maybe TRBD2 (6 bases). V lost 4 bases and J 3 bases, leaving 9 bases between the germline ends. In germline, CDR1 is LGHNA, CDR2 YSLEER. The CDR3 totals 13 residues. DNA for the CDR3: TGCGCCAGCAGCCGAGGGACTGAAGAGACCCAGTACTTC. Protein: CASSRGTEETQYF.

This clonotype was picked up a small number of times. The chain has TRBV18 and TRBJ2-2, with TRBD1 matching over 7 bases. The length of the CDR3 is 14 residues. Trimming removed 4 bases from V and 4 bases from J; junction bases left unmatched: 3. In germline, CDR1 is KGHSH, CDR2 LQKENI. This chain's CDR3 is CASSLTGSTGELFF. In nucleotides, the CDR3 is TGTGCCAGCTCACTGACAGGGTCCACCGGGGAGCTGTTTTTT.

Turning to this clonotype: It may be a read error: a sequence one base away is much more abundant. The V call is TRBV4-3, the J call TRBJ1-4; D ambiguous. The CDR3 length is 15 residues. Per the germline V gene, CDR1 is LGHNA and CDR2 is YSLEER. The CDR3 here is CASSQDSRTNEELFF. The DNA for the CDR3 is TGCGCCAGCAGCCAAGATAGTAGGACTAATGAAGAACTGTTTTTT.

The gene calls are TRBV7-9 and TRBJ1-2; 9 nucleotides agree with TRBD1. V was pared by 5 bases and J by 9 bases, with 10 bases of the junction left unmatched. The length of the CDR3 is 14 residues. CDR1 and CDR2 (germline): SEHNR, FQNEAQ (reference sequence). The CDR3, as DNA: TGTGCCAGCAGCCCTCGGACAGGGGATATTCGCTACACCTTC. It is translated as CASSPRTGDIRYTF. Full variable domain (outside the CDR3, taken from reference TRBV7-9 and TRBJ1-2): DTGVSQNPRHKITKRGQNVTFRCDPISEHNRLYWYRQTLGQGPEFLTYFQNEAQLEKSRLLSDRFSAERPKGSFSTLEIQRTEQGDSAMYLCASSPRTGDIRYTFGSGTRLTVV.

This clonotype was detected ten times or more. The CDR3, as DNA: TGCAGTGCTAGACGAGACTACGAGCAGTACTTC. Its translation is CSARRDYEQYF. The rearrangement links TRBV20-1 to TRBJ2-7, with D unresolved. CDR1 and CDR2 (germline): DFQATT, SNEGSKA (reference sequence). Trimming pared 2 bases from V and 3 bases from J, leaving 5 bases between. The CDR3 has 11 amino acids.

The chain is built from TRBV6-5 and TRBJ1-4, with D possibly being TRBD1 (6 bases). The CDR3 consists of 12 residues. Germline V CDR1 and CDR2: MNHEY, SVGAGI. Trimming cost V 9 bases and J 8 bases, with 13 bases left between them. This CDR3 is CARRGGREKLFF. The DNA for the CDR3 is TGTGCCAGGAGGGGGGGCCGGGAAAAACTGTTTTTT.

Ten or more counts support this clonotype. The chain employs TRBV20-1 and TRBJ2-7; D unresolved. V lost 6 bases, J lost 4 bases, and 16 bases lay in between. Germline V CDR1 and CDR2: DFQATT, SNEGSKA (reference sequence). This CDR3 has 13 residues. CDR3 coding DNA: TGCAGTGCCCAAACCGGAAACATTTACGAGCAGTACTTC. Its translation: CSAQTGNIYEQYF.

This clonotype was found many times. The genes are TRBV6-2 or TRBV6-3 and TRBJ1-1, with unresolved D. V lost 0 bases, J lost 6 bases, and 14 bases lay in between. The CDR3 has 15 amino acids. The germline V gene has CDR1 MNHEY and CDR2 SVGEGT. For the CDR3, the DNA is TGTGCCAGCAGTTACTCGATCAAGGGTGTCTCTGAAGCTTTCTTT. Amino acids: CASSYSIKGVSEAFF.

The chain uses TRBV18 and TRBJ2-7, with 8 bases matching TRBD1. Per germline, CDR1 KGHSH and CDR2 LQKENI. Germline trimming cut 1 base from V and 3 bases from J; bases unmatched to any gene: 11. This CDR3 comprises 17 residues. The CDR3, as DNA: TGTGCCAGCTCACCACAGCTCCGCAGACAGGGGTACTACGAGCAGTACTTC. This sequence encodes CASSPQLRRQGYYEQYF.

CDR3 bases: TGTGCCAGCAGTGATCGAAACAGGGAAGCAGATACGCAGTATTTT. Protein sequence: CASSDRNREADTQYF. The rearrangement joins TRBV6-1 to TRBJ2-3; D is perhaps TRBD1 (6 bases). V lost 3 bases, J lost 4 bases, and 14 bases lay in between. This CDR3 has 15 residues. Germline V lookup: CDR1 MNHNS, CDR2 SASEGT.

This clonotype has a count of ten or more. This chain connects TRBV5-1 to TRBJ2-2; 8 bases map to TRBD1. Germline V gene lookup returns CDR1 SGHRS and CDR2 YFSETQ. The CDR3 is 14 residues long. The ends lost 5 bases at V and 6 bases at J; junction bases unmatched: 6. CDR3 nucleotides: TGCGCCAGCAGGGCGCCAGGGGGCCCCGGGGAGCTGTTTTTT. This gives the protein CASRAPGGPGELFF.

This clonotype was recorded once. The V and J genes are TRBV20-1 and TRBJ2-7; D is uncertain. The CDR3 consists of 16 residues. In germline, CDR1 is DFQATT, CDR2 SNEGSKA (reference sequence). Trimming stripped 6 bases from V and 0 bases from J, with 21 bases between. DNA for the CDR3: TGCAGTGCCACCAAAGAAGGCGGCGCAAGCTCCTACGAGCAGTACTTC. It is translated as CSATKEGGASSYEQYF.

This chain joins TRBV20-1 and TRBJ1-2, with D perhaps TRBD1 (6 bases). The CDR3 consists of 12 residues. The V gene's germline CDR1 is DFQATT and CDR2 SNEGSKA (reference sequence). V gave up 6 bases and J gave up 4 bases, with 12 bases separating them. In DNA form, the CDR3 reads TGCAGTGCAGGGGGGGGGACCTATGGCTACACCTTC. It specifies CSAGGGTYGYTF.

This clonotype was recorded a few times. CDR3 nucleotide sequence: TGCAGCGTTGAAGATGGTGGGGCAGGGTTTTTGAATGAGCAGTTCTTC. Translating gives CSVEDGGAGFLNEQFF. The chain recombines TRBV29-1 with TRBJ2-1; TRBD1 is a possible D gene (5 bases). CDR3 length equals 16 residues. V was clipped by 0 bases and J by 7 bases, with 19 bases between them. Per the germline V gene, CDR1 is SQVTM and CDR2 is ANQGSEA.